Shown below are 22 T cell receptor beta chains from a single sample sequenced in a study of identical twins. TCRdb fed the 5' RACE reads into MiXCR, producing one record per CDR3 protein. The sample has nearly 650,000 distinct CDR3 sequences, around 7.4% seen once. These data were also reused for a study on yellow fever vaccine responses in identical twins.

The source material was PBMCs. These receptors all stem from a woman younger than 35 in good health.

As to this clonotype: The CDR3 end shows no conserved phenylalanine or tryptophan, and so a read error is likely. This chain joins TRBV20-1 and TRBJ2-2; possibly TRBD1 for D (6 bases). Between the trimmed V and J ends, which lost 6 bases and 3 bases, there was a span of 14 bases. Germline CDR1 and CDR2: DFQATT and SNEGSKA (reference sequence). This CDR3 is 14 amino acids long. The CDR3 DNA follows: TGCAGTGCCTCGTCACAGGGCCACACCGGGGAGCTGTTTTCT. It codes for CSASSQGHTGELFS.

In its sample, this clonotype was seen many times. The chain employs TRBV4-2 and TRBJ2-1, with a possible D match to TRBD2 (6 bases). V dropped 2 bases and J dropped 8 bases, with 10 bases sitting between them. The CDR3 runs to 13 residues. Germline V CDR1 and CDR2: LGHNA, YNFKEQ. The DNA for the CDR3 is TGTGCCAGCAGCCAAAGGACTATGGATGAGCAGTTCTTC. Its protein is CASSQRTMDEQFF.

This clonotype was counted at least ten times. The rearrangement joins TRBV10-3 to TRBJ1-5; no clear D. Germline CDR1 is ENHRY and CDR2 is SYGVKD. The CDR3 has 14 residues. Trimming took 4 bases from V and 4 from J, leaving 11 bases between them. The CDR3 DNA sequence: TGTGCCATCAGTGGCCCCGGCCCAAATCAGCCCCAGCATTTT. Its protein is CAISGPGPNQPQHF.

This clonotype was observed a handful of times. The chain uses TRBV18 and TRBJ2-7, with a weak D call TRBD2 (5 bases). Trimming removed 3 bases at V and 7 bases at J, with 13 bases between. The germline gives CDR1 KGHSH, CDR2 LQKENI. The length of the CDR3 is 13 residues. The CDR3 DNA reads as TGTGCCAGCTCACCCGGACTCGTCCGGGAGCAGTACGTC. Translation: CASSPGLVREQYV.

A few counts support this clonotype. The genes are TRBV4-1 and TRBJ2-4; 9 positions agree with TRBD1. The ends lost 0 bases at V and 0 bases at J; junction bases unmatched: 9. The CDR3 is made up of 19 amino acids. Germline-derived CDR1 and CDR2 are MGHRA and YSYEKL. The CDR3 DNA is TGCGCCAGCAGCCAAGACCATAACAGGGGGCCGCTAGCCAAAAACATTCAGTACTTC. Residues: CASSQDHNRGPLAKNIQYF.

This clonotype was seen more than once but under ten times. The V gene is TRBV20-1, the J gene TRBJ2-1; 10 nucleotides match TRBD2. Germline V gives CDR1 DFQATT, CDR2 SNEGSKA (reference sequence). The CDR3 has 14 amino acids. Trimming at V came to 3 bases and at J to 8 bases, leaving 7 bases not matched to a gene. As DNA, the CDR3 is TGCAGTGCTAGGGCTAGCGGGAGTGTATATGAGCAGTTCTTC. Translated, it gives CSARASGSVYEQFF.

This clonotype was seen at least ten times. V is TRBV7-3 and J is TRBJ1-1; a weak D match, TRBD1 (5 bases). From germline, CDR1 is SGHTA and CDR2 FQGTGA. The CDR3 is made up of 13 amino acids. Trimming took off 4 bases at V and 6 bases at J, with 12 bases between the two ends. The CDR3 protein is CASSWDGDSEAFF. Written as DNA, the CDR3 is TGTGCCAGCAGCTGGGACGGGGATTCTGAAGCTTTCTTT.

This clonotype was seen more than once but under ten times. The chain uses TRBV27 and TRBJ2-5; D perhaps matches TRBD1 (5 bases). The ends were cut back, 6 bases at V and 5 bases at J, with 19 bases in the middle. Germline CDR1 and CDR2: MNHEY and SMNVEV (reference sequence). This CDR3 region has 15 residues. This CDR3 is CASRPRQGIIETQYF. CDR3 bases: TGTGCCAGCAGGCCGCGCCAGGGAATAATTGAGACCCAGTACTTC.

This clonotype came up a few times. The V and J genes are TRBV7-3 and TRBJ2-2, with TRBD1 matching 7 bases. The V and J ends lost 5 bases and 1 base, in that order; junction bases with no gene match: 7. The CDR3 is 16 amino acids. Germline CDR1 SGHTA, CDR2 FQGTGA. The CDR3 DNA reads as TGTGCCAGCAGCACCGGGGCAGGGGGGAACACCGGGGAGCTGTTTTTT. Its translation is CASSTGAGGNTGELFF.

With regard to this clonotype: Germline and junction disagree at one end, which may indicate a read error. The chain links TRBV3-1 to TRBJ2-1; 10 nucleotides line up with TRBD2. The germline V gene encodes CDR1 LGHDT and CDR2 YNNKEL (reference sequence). This CDR3 spans 16 amino acids. The CDR3 coding sequence is TGTGCCCGCAGCGATCATAGCGGGAGGTCCTACAATGAGCAGTTCTTC. This encodes CARSDHSGRSYNEQFF.

This clonotype was detected many times. The chain recombines TRBV4-2 with TRBJ2-7; D might be TRBD2 (5 bases). The V end lost 0 bases, the J end lost 7 bases, and 13 bases lay between the germline ends. This CDR3 is built from 14 residues. Germline assignment: CDR1 LGHNA and CDR2 YNFKEQ. CDR3 residues: CASSQDLLVGEQYF. In DNA form, the CDR3 reads TGTGCCAGCAGCCAAGATCTACTAGTAGGGGAGCAGTACTTC.

This clonotype was recorded many times. J is TRBJ2-7 and V is TRBV20-1, with TRBD2 identical over 7 bases. This CDR3 is built from 15 residues. From germline, CDR1 is DFQATT and CDR2 SNEGSKA (reference sequence). Germline trimming cut 4 bases from V and 3 bases from J; bases unmatched to any gene: 12. The CDR3 nucleotides are TGCAGTGCTACTGGCGTTCAGCGGGGAGGCTACGAGCAGTACGTC. It is translated as CSATGVQRGGYEQYV.

The V gene is TRBV12-3 or TRBV12-4, the J gene TRBJ1-1; 10 bases align to TRBD1. After removal of 5 bases from V and 3 bases from J, the junction contained 6 bases not matched to a gene. This CDR3 is built from 15 residues. The DNA for the CDR3 is TGTGCCAGCAGTCCGGACAGGGGGGCGGACACTGAAGCTTTCTTT. Amino acid sequence: CASSPDRGADTEAFF.

This clonotype occurred many times. The chain couples TRBV6-5 to TRBJ2-1, with D perhaps matching TRBD1 (7 bases). V lost 2 bases and J lost 10, with 21 bases in between. Looked up from germline, CDR1 is MNHEY and CDR2 is SVGAGI. CDR3 size: 16 residues. In DNA, the CDR3 is TGTGCCAGCAGTTACGGCCAGGGGGGACTTATGGGGGAGCAGTTCTTC. It encodes CASSYGQGGLMGEQFF.

This clonotype was observed at least ten times. The V gene is TRBV24-1, the J gene TRBJ1-1; D might be TRBD1 (5 bases). The CDR3 contains 12 residues. Per the germline V gene, CDR1 is KGHDR and CDR2 is SFDVKD. Trimming shortened V by 5 bases and J by 7 bases, and 10 bases separated the two germline ends. For the CDR3, the DNA is TGTGCCACCAGTGCCCACGACAGTGAAGCTTTCTTT. This translates into CATSAHDSEAFF.

This clonotype has a handful of counts. The chain carries TRBV3-1 and TRBJ2-2; D may be TRBD1 or TRBD2 (6 bases each). CDR3 size: 16 residues. V gave up 1 base and J gave up 5 bases, with 14 bases separating them. The germline V gene has CDR1 LGHDT and CDR2 YNNKEL (reference sequence). CDR3: CASSQVGGGGTGELFF. CDR3 DNA: TGTGCCAGCAGCCAAGTGGGCGGAGGGGGTACCGGGGAGCTGTTTTTT.

This clonotype came up many times. The V gene is TRBV12-3 or TRBV12-4, the J gene TRBJ2-3; D unclear. CDR3 length equals 13 residues. The V gene lost 4 bases and the J gene lost 1 base, with 6 bases spanning the gap. The CDR3 nucleotides are TGTGCCAGCAGTTCGAGGCGCACAGATACGCAGTATTTT. This translates into CASSSRRTDTQYF.

Worth noting for this clonotype: This sequence may be a read error, since a much larger clone differs from it by one base. The chain joins TRBV7-3 to TRBJ2-2, with D possibly being TRBD1 or TRBD2 (5 bases each). The CDR3 extends over 13 amino acids. Deletions cut 7 bases from V and 4 bases from J, with 10 bases between. The germline V gene encodes CDR1 SGHTA and CDR2 FQGTGA. CDR3 nucleotides: TGTGCCAGCAACCGAGGGGTCACCGGGGAGCTGTTTTTT. Translating gives CASNRGVTGELFF.

The J gene is TRBJ2-5, the V gene TRBV15; a possible D gene is TRBD2 (5 bases). Trimming shortened V by 5 bases and J by 1 base, and 11 bases separated the two germline ends. The CDR3 runs to 14 residues. The germline V gene encodes CDR1 LNHNV and CDR2 YYDKDF (reference sequence). This CDR3 reads CATSLEGGQETQYF. CDR3 DNA sequence: TGTGCCACCAGCCTCGAGGGCGGCCAAGAGACCCAGTACTTC.

This clonotype was detected ten times or more. The V gene is TRBV27, the J gene TRBJ2-2; TRBD2 matches at 7 bases. Germline-derived CDR1 and CDR2 are MNHEY and SMNVEV (reference sequence). V was pared by 7 bases and J by 1 base, with 6 bases of the junction left unmatched. CDR3 size: 15 residues. The chain's CDR3 is CASTDSGQNTGELFF. Written as DNA, the CDR3 is TGTGCCAGCACCGATAGCGGGCAGAACACCGGGGAGCTGTTTTTT.

Turning to this clonotype: Possible read error: a much larger clone is one base away. This chain links TRBV5-1 with TRBJ2-5; TRBD2 is a possible D gene (5 bases). Trimming removed 2 bases from V and 5 bases from J, with 13 bases in between. The CDR3 is made up of 14 amino acids. Germline V CDR1 and CDR2: SGHRS, YFSETQ. The CDR3 DNA is TGCGCCAGCAGCTTTGAATCGGGAACGGAGACCCAGTACTTC. Encoded protein: CASSFESGTETQYF.

This sequence joins TRBV11-3 and TRBJ2-1; 8 bases align to TRBD2. This CDR3 is built from 14 residues. J gave up 5 bases and V 4 bases, and 4 bases lay outside the gene matches. Germline CDR1 SGHNT, CDR2 YENEEA. CDR3 nucleotide sequence: TGTGCCAGCAGCTCGGGGGGGAAAAACAATGAGCAGTTCTTC. Its protein is CASSSGGKNNEQFF.